These T cell receptor beta chains were read from a single sample in a study of blood T cell repertoires in COVID-19. The assay was immunoSEQ multiplex PCR, and TCRdb's table has in-frame clones only and misses some. This table holds 400,000 to 450,000 clones, about 92% found once. The sequencing input was PBMCs or T cells enriched from blood (not recorded which). Source of these receptors: a man aged 18-30 years who had recovered from COVID-19. Each CDR3 is given with its conserved first and last residue. Fields, in order: V gene, D gene, clone size, J gene, CDR3 protein, CDR3 DNA. A D gene is named only where the DNA matches it firmly. Clone size is shown for a subset of rows, as once, few, many or a class of expanded clone.

>TRBV6-5|TRBD2|.|TRBJ2-1
CAGLAGALDEQFF
TGTGCCGGACTAGCGGGAGCGTTGGATGAGCAGTTCTTC
>TRBV3-1/TRBV3-2|.|.|TRBJ1-2
CASGRGVGYGYTF
TGTGCCAGCGGGAGGGGGGTAGGCTATGGCTACACCTTC
>TRBV28|TRBD1|.|TRBJ1-2
CASRRGPNYGYTF
TGTGCCAGCAGAAGGGGGCCTAACTATGGCTACACCTTC
>TRBV7-8|.|.|TRBJ2-1
CASSLGQLGDNEQFF
TGTGCCAGCAGCCTAGGACAACTGGGCGACAATGAGCAGTTCTTC
>TRBV28|.|.|TRBJ2-4
CASSTAGIDKNIQYF
TGTGCCAGCAGTACTGCAGGGATTGACAAAAACATTCAGTACTTC
>TRBV10-1|.|once|TRBJ1-2
CATWEAVPNYGYTF
TGCGCCACCTGGGAGGCAGTACCAAACTATGGCTACACCTTC
>TRBV28|.|once|TRBJ1-5
CASSPTDNQPQHF
TGTGCCAGCAGCCCGACAGACAATCAGCCCCAGCATTTT
>TRBV18|TRBD1|.|TRBJ2-7
CASSPRAGGAPYEQYF
TGTGCCAGCTCACCTCGGGCAGGGGGCGCACCCTACGAGCAGTACTTC
>TRBV30|.|.|TRBJ2-3
CAWNRQDTDTQYF
TGTGCCTGGAATCGGCAGGACACAGATACGCAGTATTTT
>TRBV7-9|.|once|TRBJ1-1
CASSRLGTKGEAFF
TGTGCCAGCAGCCGCCTCGGCACTAAAGGAGAAGCTTTCTTT
>TRBV28|.|few|TRBJ2-2
CASSFPGRDGELFF
TGTGCCAGCAGTTTTCCGGGTCGGGACGGGGAGCTGTTTTTT
>TRBV7-9|.|.|TRBJ1-2
CASSLIQGDYGYTF
TGTGCCAGCAGCTTAATCCAAGGGGACTATGGCTACACCTTC
>TRBV6-5|TRBD1|.|TRBJ1-3
CASSPGTAGNTIYF
TGTGCCAGCAGTCCAGGGACAGCTGGAAACACCATATATTTT
>TRBV9|.|.|TRBJ1-6
CASSVAGNSPLHF
TGTGCCAGCAGCGTAGCGGGAAATTCACCCCTCCACTTT
>TRBV9|TRBD2|.|TRBJ2-2
CASSEPRGLAGVVGGELFF
TGTGCCAGCAGCGAGCCCCGTGGTCTAGCGGGAGTAGTGGGCGGGGAGCTGTTTTTT
>TRBV7-9|.|.|TRBJ2-7
CASSPRTDSYEQYF
TGTGCCAGCAGCCCGCGGACAGACTCCTACGAGCAGTACTTC
>TRBV9|TRBD2|.|TRBJ2-7
CASSVGSSGIVYEQYF
TGTGCCAGCAGCGTAGGATCTAGCGGGATCGTCTACGAGCAGTACTTC
>TRBV11-2|TRBD1|.|TRBJ1-2
CASSSGGQGAYGYTF
TGTGCCAGCAGCTCAGGAGGACAGGGGGCTTATGGCTACACCTTC
>TRBV11-2|.|.|TRBJ2-7
CASSLDGRGKQYF
TGTGCCAGCAGCTTAGATGGGCGGGGCAAGCAGTACTTC
>TRBV28|TRBD2|.|TRBJ2-7
CASSLRLAGVYEQYF
TGTGCCAGCAGTTTAAGGTTAGCGGGAGTTTACGAGCAGTACTTC
>TRBV5-1|TRBD1|.|TRBJ1-2
CASSQGTGGYTF
TGCGCCAGCAGCCAAGGGACAGGGGGCTACACCTTC
>TRBV4-1|TRBD2|few|TRBJ2-4
CASSQDPGAREGIQYF
TGCGCCAGCAGCCAGGACCCGGGGGCCCGGGAGGGCATTCAGTACTTC
>TRBV27|TRBD1|.|TRBJ1-2
CASSLQGDYGYTF
TGTGCCAGCAGTTTACAGGGGGACTATGGCTACACCTTC
>TRBV27|.|.|TRBJ2-7
CASGQEYYEQYF
TGTGCCAGCGGGCAAGAGTACTACGAGCAGTACTTC
>TRBV2|.|.|TRBJ2-3
CASKGTPADTQYF
TGTGCCAGCAAGGGGACACCGGCAGATACGCAGTATTTT
>TRBV28|.|.|TRBJ1-1
CASSSPWGGNAEAFF
TGTGCCAGCAGTTCCCCTTGGGGCGGTAACGCTGAAGCTTTCTTT
>TRBV11-2|TRBD1|.|TRBJ2-7
CASSSLRGRDREFYEQYF
TGTGCCAGCAGCTCCCTTAGGGGGCGGGACAGGGAATTCTACGAGCAGTACTTC
>TRBV5-1|.|.|TRBJ1-3
CASSLDRPSGNTIYF
TGCGCCAGCAGCTTGGACAGGCCCTCTGGAAACACCATATATTTT
>TRBV5-6|TRBD2|.|TRBJ2-5
CASSPGTREETQYF
TGTGCCAGCAGCCCCGGGACTAGAGAAGAGACCCAGTACTTC
>TRBV5-1|TRBD1|.|TRBJ2-7
CASSSGTVKGEQYF
TGCGCCAGCAGCTCGGGGACAGTAAAGGGCGAGCAGTACTTC
>TRBV27|TRBD1|.|TRBJ1-1
CASRRTGESGAFF
TGTGCCAGCCGCCGGACAGGCGAATCCGGAGCTTTCTTT
>TRBV5-1|TRBD1|.|TRBJ2-6
CASSTGTVDFSGANVLTF
TGCGCCAGCAGCACCGGGACAGTGGATTTCTCTGGGGCCAACGTCCTGACTTTC
>TRBV11-3|.|.|TRBJ2-7
CASSPGQFYEQYF
TGTGCCAGCAGCCCAGGACAGTTCTACGAGCAGTACTTC
>TRBV5-4|.|.|TRBJ1-1
CASSVDLDREAFF
TGTGCCAGCAGCGTGGACCTGGACAGAGAAGCTTTCTTT
>TRBV4-2|TRBD2|.|TRBJ2-7
CASSPNSGSIVFSEQYF
TGTGCCAGCAGCCCGAATAGCGGGAGTATTGTCTTCTCCGAGCAGTACTTC
>TRBV27|.|.|TRBJ1-1
CASSLVGESNTEAFF
TGTGCCAGCAGTTTAGTCGGGGAAAGTAATACTGAAGCTTTCTTT
>TRBV14|.|.|TRBJ1-2
CASSLFEGANYGYTF
TGTGCCAGCAGCTTGTTTGAAGGGGCGAACTATGGCTACACCTTC
>TRBV7-9|.|.|TRBJ1-2
CASSLDQEKLYGYTF
TGTGCCAGCAGCTTAGACCAGGAAAAGCTCTATGGCTACACCTTC
>TRBV6-5|TRBD1|once|TRBJ2-2
CASSRTGELSGELFF
TGTGCCAGCTCCCGGACAGGGGAGTTATCCGGGGAGCTGTTTTTT
>TRBV7-9|.|.|TRBJ2-2
CASSLAPRADTGELFF
TGTGCCAGCAGCTTAGCTCCGAGGGCCGACACCGGGGAGCTGTTTTTT
>TRBV5-1|.|.|TRBJ2-5
CASSLGGGPETQYF
TGCGCCAGCAGCTTGGGCGGGGGCCCCGAGACCCAGTACTTC
>TRBV6-5|TRBD1|.|TRBJ1-2
CASSSSQWDRDGYTF
TGTGCCAGCAGTTCCTCCCAATGGGACAGGGACGGCTACACCTTC